A single sample is the source of the 26 T cell receptor beta chains below, sequenced in a study of cytomegalovirus exposure and HLA in healthy donors. Use of 60 Vbeta and 13 Jbeta primers characterized the PCR. Some clones are missing from TCRdb's copy, which holds only in-frame ones; the method was immunoSEQ multiplex PCR. The table has a few hundred thousand clones, roughly 79% seen once. The sample comprised PBMCs. The receptors were sampled from a man aged 18 to 35 in good health and CMV-seronegative.

V usage is TRBV18 and J usage is TRBJ2-1; D remains unclear. Germline assignment: CDR1 KGHSH and CDR2 LQKENI. This CDR3 is built from 14 residues. V was cut by 1 base and J by 11 bases, with 15 bases left in between. CDR3 sequence (DNA): TGTGCCAGCTCACCACTCGACATCCGGTCTAAGCAGTTCTTC. Its translation is CASSPLDIRSKQFF.

The V gene is TRBV5-5, the J gene TRBJ2-1, with TRBD1 identical over 11 bases. J was trimmed by 7 bases and V by 1 base; bases with no gene match: 7. This CDR3 contains 16 residues. Germline CDR1 SGHKS, CDR2 YYEKEE (reference sequence). The CDR3 DNA reads TGTGCCAGCAGCTTGCTGGGGACAGGGGGTGCAAATGAGCAGTTCTTC. Its protein is CASSLLGTGGANEQFF.

The CDR3 spells CATTRTGKFHEQYF. CDR3 in DNA: TGTGCCACAACTCGGACAGGGAAATTCCACGAGCAGTACTTC. The chain recombines TRBV19 with TRBJ2-7; 8 bases align to TRBD1. Losses at the gene ends were 10 bases for V and 5 bases for J; bases not matched to a gene: 13. This CDR3 is 14 amino acids long. Germline V gene lookup returns CDR1 LNHDA and CDR2 SQIVND (reference sequence).

This clone has just a few counts. This chain links TRBV6-5 with TRBJ1-1; D unresolved. The germline V gene encodes CDR1 MNHEY and CDR2 SVGAGI. V was cut by 6 bases and J by 4 bases, with 9 bases left in between. The CDR3 has 12 amino acids. CDR3 nucleotides: TGTGCCAGCAGCTCATTCGGCACTGAAGCTTTCTTT. Amino acids: CASSSFGTEAFF.

The chain links TRBV25-1 to TRBJ1-6; D might be TRBD1 (5 bases). Germline CDR1 and CDR2: MGHDK and SYGVNS. This CDR3 is built from 14 residues. The V and J ends lost 5 bases and 5 bases respectively, with 10 bases between them. CDR3 nucleotide sequence: TGTGCCAGCAGTAGGGGAGGGGATAATTCACCCCTCCACTTT. Protein product: CASSRGGDNSPLHF.

The DNA of the CDR3 is TGTGCCAGCAGCCCTCTTGGGGGCGCGTATACGCAGTATTTT. It is translated as CASSPLGGAYTQYF. The chain combines TRBV13 with TRBJ2-3, with D perhaps TRBD1 (6 bases). The CDR3 loop spans 14 amino acids. The germline CDR1 and CDR2 sequences are PRHDT and FYEKMQ (reference sequence). V lost 5 bases to trimming and J lost 7 bases, with 16 bases between them.

The chain uses TRBV6-1 and TRBJ1-2; D is unresolved. Germline-derived CDR1 and CDR2 are MNHNS and SASEGT. The CDR3 has 14 amino acids. The germline V and J ends were trimmed by 0 bases and 1 base, with 6 bases remaining between them. CDR3 sequence (DNA): TGTGCCAGCAGTGAAGCTGTCAGTAACTATGGCTACACCTTC. Its translation: CASSEAVSNYGYTF.

The chain uses TRBV6-5 and TRBJ2-2; TRBD1 might be the D (6 bases). This CDR3 has 16 amino acids. The V gene's germline CDR1 is MNHEY and CDR2 SVGAGI. V was cut by 0 bases and J by 0 bases, with 8 bases left in between. The CDR3 region is CASSYSYRANTGELFF. The DNA for the CDR3 is TGTGCCAGCAGTTACTCCTACAGGGCGAACACCGGGGAGCTGTTTTTT.

V is TRBV7-3 and J is TRBJ2-3; 14 bases map to TRBD2. Germline V lookup: CDR1 SGHTA, CDR2 FQGTGA. CDR3 length: 16 residues. Germline trimming cut 5 bases from V and 2 bases from J; bases unmatched to any gene: 3. The CDR3 region has the DNA TGTGCCAGCAGCCAGGGACTAGCGGGGGACACAGATACGCAGTATTTT. Translating gives CASSQGLAGDTDTQYF.

This chain joins TRBV19 and TRBJ1-1, with D possibly matching TRBD1 (6 bases). The V gene lost 1 base and the J gene lost 5 bases, with 14 bases spanning the gap. Germline V gene lookup returns CDR1 LNHDA and CDR2 SQIVND (reference sequence). The CDR3 extends over 15 amino acids. The CDR3 loop is CASSIVGGARTEAFF. The CDR3 nucleotides read TGTGCCAGTAGTATAGTTGGGGGGGCGAGAACTGAAGCTTTCTTT.

This clone was observed a single time. The chain couples TRBV6-6 to TRBJ2-5; tentatively, D is TRBD2 (5 bases). The J call may be faulty, since TRBJ2-7 better matches the DNA end. The CDR3 length is 12 residues. Germline CDR1 is MNHNY and CDR2 is SVGAGI (reference sequence). DNA of the CDR3: TGTGCCAGCAGTCCGGACTCTTTCGAGCAGTACTTC. Amino acid sequence: CASSPDSFEQYF.

The chain carries TRBV4-2 and TRBJ1-1; TRBD1 aligns across 11 bases. The CDR3 loop spans 15 amino acids. From germline, CDR1 is LGHNA and CDR2 YNFKEQ. V lost 1 base, J lost 3 bases, and 1 base stayed unmatched. CDR3 sequence (DNA): TGTGCCAGCAGCCAAGCGGGACAGGGGGACACTGAAGCTTTCTTT. This translates into CASSQAGQGDTEAFF.

The sample holds one count of this clone. The chain carries TRBV11-2 and TRBJ2-7, with 8 bases that match TRBD1. Germline V lookup: CDR1 SGHAT, CDR2 FQNNGV. The CDR3 has 17 residues. V lost 3 bases, J lost 2 bases, and 12 bases stayed unmatched. In DNA form, the CDR3 reads TGTGCCAGCAGCTTCAGGCAGGCGGGACAGGAACCCTACGAGCAGTACTTC. It translates to CASSFRQAGQEPYEQYF. Full variable domain (remainder filled in from reference TRBV11-2 and TRBJ2-7): EAGVAQSPRYKIIEKRQSVAFWCNPISGHATLYWYQQILGQGPKLLIQFQNNGVVDDSQLPKDRFSAERLKGVDSTLKIQPAKLEDSAVYLCASSFRQAGQEPYEQYFGPGTRLTVT.

In nucleotides, the CDR3 is TGTGCCAGCAGTTTACAGGGTGCAGGAGGGGAGACCCAGTACTTC. Its translation: CASSLQGAGGETQYF. This chain connects TRBV28 to TRBJ2-5; a weak D match, TRBD2 (6 bases). CDR3 length: 15 amino acids. Trimming shortened V by 2 bases and J by 5 bases, and 15 bases separated the two germline ends. The germline V gene encodes CDR1 MDHEN and CDR2 SYDVKM. Filled out from reference TRBV28 and TRBJ2-5, the complete variable domain reads DVKVTQSSRYLVKRTGEKVFLECVQDMDHENMFWYRQDPGLGLRLIYFSYDVKMKEKGDIPEGYSVSREKKERFSLILESASTNQTSMYLCASSLQGAGGETQYFGPGTRLLVL.

The J gene is TRBJ1-2, the V gene TRBV7-2; D might be TRBD1 (6 bases). Trimming left V 6 bases short and J 3 bases short, with 20 bases between. Per the germline V gene, CDR1 is SGHTA and CDR2 is FQGNSA. The CDR3 contains 16 residues. The chain's CDR3 is CASREWAGDGDYGYTF. Here the CDR3 DNA reads TGTGCCAGCAGGGAGTGGGCAGGGGATGGAGACTATGGCTACACCTTC.

The chain carries TRBV19 and TRBJ1-2; TRBD1 matches at 7 bases. The CDR3 covers 12 residues. The junction had 0 bases not matched to a gene; V was cut back by 6 bases and J by 2 bases. In germline, CDR1 is LNHDA, CDR2 SQIVND (reference sequence). This CDR3 is CASSRGNYGYTF. The CDR3 bases are TGTGCCAGTAGCAGGGGGAACTATGGCTACACCTTC.

V is TRBV29-1 and J is TRBJ1-4; perhaps TRBD1 as D (5 bases). Germline values: CDR1 SQVTM, CDR2 ANQGSEA. The CDR3 has 13 amino acids. V lost 4 bases and J 8 bases, leaving 14 bases between the germline ends. The CDR3 loop reads CSVGRGKGEKLFF. DNA of the CDR3: TGCAGCGTTGGACGGGGGAAAGGGGAAAAACTGTTTTTT.

The chain employs TRBV28 and TRBJ2-6; D ambiguous. CDR1 and CDR2 from the germline V gene are MDHEN and SYDVKM. V dropped 3 bases and J dropped 0 bases, with 9 bases sitting between them. The CDR3 consists of 16 residues. DNA of the CDR3: TGTGCCAGCAGTTTGGCATCCAGCTCTGGGGCCAACGTCCTGACTTTC. Translating gives CASSLASSSGANVLTF.

The chain joins TRBV9 to TRBJ2-1, with 9 bases that match TRBD2. CDR1 and CDR2 from the germline V gene are SGDLS and YYNGEE. The CDR3 consists of 17 residues. V trimming: 3 bases; J trimming: 4 bases; junction bases outside the gene matches: 11. CDR3 region: CASSAGLLAGSYNEQFF. In nucleotides, the CDR3 is TGTGCCAGCAGCGCCGGGCTTCTAGCGGGGTCTTACAATGAGCAGTTCTTC.

This chain connects TRBV6-5 to TRBJ2-7; 12 bases match TRBD1. Germline lookup yields CDR1 MNHEY and CDR2 SVGAGI. CDR3 length equals 15 residues. Trimming removed 9 bases from V and 3 bases from J; junction bases left unmatched: 9. CDR3 in amino acids: CASRTGTGGNYEQYF. Written as DNA, the CDR3 is TGTGCCAGTCGAACCGGGACAGGGGGCAACTACGAGCAGTACTTC.

CDR3 sequence reads: CASSESDGVGGYTF. The CDR3 DNA follows: TGTGCCAGCAGTGAATCAGACGGGGTTGGTGGCTACACCTTC. The chain recombines TRBV25-1 with TRBJ1-2; D not certain. This CDR3 region has 14 residues. CDR1 MGHDK and CDR2 SYGVNS come from the germline V gene. The ends were cut back, 1 base at V and 7 bases at J, with 13 bases in the middle.

J is TRBJ1-5 and V is TRBV6-5, with 7 bases identical to TRBD1. CDR1 is MNHEY, CDR2 SVGAGI, per germline. J gave up 6 bases and V 8 bases, and 10 bases lay outside the gene matches. CDR3 length equals 14 residues. This chain's CDR3 is CASGEGAGSQPQHF. For the CDR3, the DNA is TGTGCCAGCGGCGAGGGGGCAGGTAGTCAGCCCCAGCATTTT.

The chain couples TRBV30 to TRBJ2-3; possible D gene TRBD2, 6 bases. The germline V gene has CDR1 GTSNPN and CDR2 SVGIG (reference sequence). The V end lost 0 bases, the J end lost 3 bases, and 10 bases lay between the germline ends. This CDR3 region has 14 residues. The CDR3, as DNA: TGTGCCTGGAGTGTGGGGGGTACTACAGATACGCAGTATTTT. Its translation is CAWSVGGTTDTQYF.

The chain links TRBV27 to TRBJ1-5; 7 bases map to TRBD1. V shed 2 bases, J shed 5 bases, and the junction held 6 bases outside the gene matches. Germline CDR1 MNHEY, CDR2 SMNVEV (reference sequence). This CDR3 has 15 amino acids. The CDR3 loop reads CASSLRGRGDQPQHF. Here the CDR3 DNA reads TGTGCCAGCAGTTTAAGGGGGCGAGGGGATCAGCCCCAGCATTTT.

This clone appeared a few times. The rearrangement joins TRBV7-2 to TRBJ1-5; D not resolved. Trimming left V 1 base short and J 0 bases short, with 7 bases between. Per the germline V gene, CDR1 is SGHTA and CDR2 is FQGNSA. CDR3 length: 15 amino acids. CDR3 DNA: TGTGCCAGCAGCTTAGACAGCTATAGCAATCAGCCCCAGCATTTT. Protein product: CASSLDSYSNQPQHF.

The CDR3 DNA follows: TGTGCCTGGAGTGGACAGGGTGAGACCCAGTACTTC. Encoded protein: CAWSGQGETQYF. The genes are TRBV30 and TRBJ2-5; 7 bases agree with TRBD1. The CDR3 has 12 residues. Trimming took 1 base from V and 5 from J; bases not matched to a gene: 1. The germline V gene encodes CDR1 GTSNPN and CDR2 SVGIG (reference sequence).